Following are 27 T cell receptor beta chains from one sample sequenced in a study of cytomegalovirus exposure and HLA in healthy donors. A multiplex PCR was run with 60 Vbeta primers and 13 Jbeta primers. The method was immunoSEQ multiplex PCR; TCRdb's version includes in-frame clones alone and lacks a portion of them. In the table there are some 140,000 clones, around four fifths of which are singletons. The sequenced material came from PBMCs. Receptors were obtained from a male donor in good health and CMV-seropositive.

The chain joins TRBV6-5 to TRBJ2-2; TRBD2 matches at 9 bases. The CDR3 runs 15 residues. V dropped 5 bases and J dropped 9; count of bases not matched to a gene: 10. The germline V gene has CDR1 MNHEY and CDR2 SVGAGI. The CDR3 reads CASSLSSGAHRELFF. In DNA, the CDR3 is TGTGCCAGCAGTCTTTCTAGCGGGGCGCACCGGGAGCTGTTTTTT.

This clone was counted between two and nine times. Mismatch with germline at one junction end may stem from a read error. V usage is TRBV7-3 and J usage is TRBJ2-5, with 11 bases fitting TRBD2. In germline, CDR1 is SGHTA, CDR2 FQGTGA. This CDR3 comprises 17 residues. CDR3 region: CSSSLIGTSGGQETQYF. The CDR3 DNA reads as TGTTCCAGCAGCTTAATAGGCACTAGCGGGGGCCAAGAGACCCAGTACTTC.

J is TRBJ2-7 and V is TRBV27; maybe TRBD2 (5 bases). The CDR3 extends over 14 amino acids. Germline loops: CDR1 MNHEY, CDR2 SMNVEV (reference sequence). V was shortened by 0 bases and J by 2 bases, with 8 bases between the two germline ends. This chain's CDR3 is CASSLSGEPYEQYF. DNA of the CDR3: TGTGCCAGCAGTTTATCGGGAGAACCCTACGAGCAGTACTTC.

The chain employs TRBV9 and TRBJ1-6; D is uncertain. CDR1 is SGDLS, CDR2 YYNGEE, per germline. The CDR3 length is 13 residues. V was cut by 4 bases and J by 7 bases, with 9 bases left in between. DNA for the CDR3: TGTGCCAGCAGCTGGGAGTTGAATTCACCCCTCCACTTT. Protein product: CASSWELNSPLHF. Based on the CDR3 plus reference TRBV9 and TRBJ1-6, the full variable domain is DSGVTQTPKHLITATGQRVTLRCSPRSGDLSVYWYQQSLDQGLQFLIQYYNGEERAKGNILERFSAQQFPDLHSELNLSSLELGDSALYFCASSWELNSPLHFGNGTRLTVT.

The chain links TRBV29-1 to TRBJ1-1; D gene unclear. V lost 4 bases to trimming and J lost 1 base, with 7 bases between them. The CDR3 contains 12 residues. Germline V gene sequence: CDR1 SQVTM, CDR2 ANQGSEA. The CDR3 is CSVGHWNTEAFF. CDR3 sequence (DNA): TGCAGCGTTGGACACTGGAACACTGAAGCTTTCTTT.

This clone has a single count. J is TRBJ1-5 and V is TRBV19; D remains ambiguous. Germline-derived CDR1 and CDR2 are LNHDA and SQIVND (reference sequence). V was shortened by 3 bases and J by 5 bases, with 14 bases between the two germline ends. This CDR3 is built from 15 residues. CDR3 protein: CASSIGSRGYQPQHF. The CDR3 nucleotides are TGTGCCAGTAGTATCGGCAGCCGGGGATATCAGCCCCAGCATTTT. Based on the CDR3 plus reference TRBV19 and TRBJ1-5, the full variable domain is DGGITQSPKYLFRKEGQNVTLSCEQNLNHDAMYWYRQDPGQGLRLIYYSQIVNDFQKGDIAEGYSVSREKKESFPLTVTSAQKNPTAFYLCASSIGSRGYQPQHFGDGTRLSIL.

The table lists this clone with a count of one. The chain combines TRBV19 with TRBJ1-5; 10 nucleotides agree with TRBD1. CDR1 and CDR2 (germline): LNHDA, SQIVND (reference sequence). This CDR3 region has 16 residues. Germline trimming cut 5 bases from V and 0 bases from J; bases unmatched to any gene: 4. The CDR3 protein is CASSDRGQASNQPQHF. CDR3 DNA: TGTGCCAGTAGTGACAGGGGGCAGGCTAGCAATCAGCCCCAGCATTTT.

The rearrangement uses TRBV28 and TRBJ2-7; 12 nucleotides match TRBD2. V was clipped by 3 bases and J by 4 bases; unmatched bases: 4. Germline V gene sequence: CDR1 MDHEN, CDR2 SYDVKM. CDR3 length equals 15 residues. CDR3 in amino acids: CASSLPSGRGYEQYF. The CDR3 bases are TGTGCCAGCAGTTTGCCTAGCGGGAGGGGGTACGAGCAGTACTTC.

As to this clone: At the DNA level, this CDR3 is encoded by other sequences in the same sample as well. The chain combines TRBV25-1 with TRBJ1-4; tentatively, D is TRBD1 (5 bases). CDR3 length equals 17 residues. Trimming left V 3 bases short and J 0 bases short, with 14 bases between. Germline V gene data show CDR1 as MGHDK and CDR2 as SYGVNS. This CDR3 is CASSDGVWGATNEKLFF. The CDR3 region has the DNA TGTGCCAGCAGTGACGGAGTGTGGGGCGCAACTAATGAAAAACTGTTTTTT.

V gene TRBV5-5 combines with J gene TRBJ1-1, with TRBD1 matching over 10 bases. The CDR3 is made up of 16 amino acids. The germline V gene has CDR1 SGHKS and CDR2 YYEKEE (reference sequence). V shed 1 base, J shed 5 bases, and the junction held 8 bases outside the gene matches. The CDR3 DNA reads as TGTGCCAGCAGCTTGCTCCCCGGGACAGGGGAAACTGAAGCTTTCTTT. Its protein product is CASSLLPGTGETEAFF. The complete variable domain, with remaining parts taken from reference TRBV5-5 and TRBJ1-1, reads DAGVTQSPTHLIKTRGQQVTLRCSPISGHKSVSWYQQVLGQGPQFIFQYYEKEERGRGNFPDRFSARQFPNYSSELNVNALLLGDSALYLCASSLLPGTGETEAFFGQGTRLTVV.

The rearrangement joins TRBV25-1 to TRBJ1-4, with D possibly matching TRBD1 (5 bases). V was shortened by 2 bases and J by 2 bases, with 18 bases between the two germline ends. Germline V CDR1 and CDR2: MGHDK, SYGVNS. CDR3 length: 18 amino acids. The CDR3 reads CASSEMAGTYRTNEKLFF. CDR3 coding DNA: TGTGCCAGCAGTGAAATGGCGGGGACCTACCGCACTAATGAAAAACTGTTTTTT.

J is TRBJ2-2 and V is TRBV9, with D possibly matching TRBD1 (6 bases). Trimming stripped 4 bases from V and 0 bases from J, with 16 bases between. The length of the CDR3 is 17 residues. Germline loops: CDR1 SGDLS, CDR2 YYNGEE. CDR3 region: CASSRRGSWANTGELFF. In nucleotides, the CDR3 is TGTGCCAGCAGCAGAAGGGGGTCGTGGGCGAACACCGGGGAGCTGTTTTTT. Together with reference TRBV9 and TRBJ2-2, the CDR3 gives the full variable domain: DSGVTQTPKHLITATGQRVTLRCSPRSGDLSVYWYQQSLDQGLQFLIQYYNGEERAKGNILERFSAQQFPDLHSELNLSSLELGDSALYFCASSRRGSWANTGELFFGEGSRLTVL.

This clone has only a few counts. The chain links TRBV5-6 to TRBJ1-5, with unresolved D. The CDR3 contains 12 residues. V shed 4 bases and J shed 9 bases, with 11 bases lying between them. In germline, CDR1 is SGHDT, CDR2 YYEEEE. CDR3 DNA sequence: TGTGCCAGCAGCATCCTATATGGGCCCCAGCATTTT. Amino acid sequence: CASSILYGPQHF.

The chain has TRBV6-5 and TRBJ1-1; D is uncertain. V was cut by 6 bases and J by 5 bases, with 16 bases left in between. The CDR3 length is 14 residues. Looked up from germline, CDR1 is MNHEY and CDR2 is SVGAGI. Here the CDR3 reads CASRVERRETEAFF. CDR3 sequence (DNA): TGTGCCAGCAGAGTGGAGAGAAGGGAGACTGAAGCTTTCTTT.

V is TRBV4-1 and J is TRBJ1-6; 9 nucleotides line up with TRBD1. The germline V gene encodes CDR1 MGHRA and CDR2 YSYEKL. V was clipped by 2 bases and J by 0 bases; unmatched bases: 2. The CDR3 has 17 amino acids. CDR3 residues: CASSQLTGGSYNSPLHF. The CDR3 nucleotides are TGCGCCAGCAGCCAACTGACAGGGGGCTCCTATAATTCACCCCTCCACTTT.

This chain joins TRBV5-8 and TRBJ2-7; 16 bases match TRBD2. V shed 3 bases, J shed 7 bases, and the junction held 13 bases outside the gene matches. The CDR3 has 18 residues. Looked up from germline, CDR1 is SGHTS and CDR2 is YDEGEE. The CDR3, as DNA: TGTGCCAGCAGCTACGGGACTAGCGGGAGGGCGGCCGGGGGTGAGCAGTACTTC. Amino acid sequence: CASSYGTSGRAAGGEQYF.

This clone was detected only a few times. The V gene is TRBV11-2, the J gene TRBJ1-4; no clear D. The CDR3 runs to 13 residues. V lost 0 bases and J 5 bases, leaving 4 bases between the germline ends. Per the germline V gene, CDR1 is SGHAT and CDR2 is FQNNGV. The DNA of the CDR3 is TGTGCCAGCAGCTTAGAGGCAAATGAAAAACTGTTTTTT. Translating gives CASSLEANEKLFF.

This clone has just one count. The chain combines TRBV11-2 with TRBJ2-7, with TRBD2 identical over 8 bases. Per the germline V gene, CDR1 is SGHAT and CDR2 is FQNNGV. The CDR3 is 15 amino acids. The trim removed 2 bases at V and 2 bases at J, leaving 5 bases unmatched. The CDR3 sequence: CASSLYAGGTYEQYF. In nucleotides, the CDR3 is TGTGCCAGCAGCTTATACGCGGGGGGAACCTACGAGCAGTACTTC.

The chain links TRBV9 to TRBJ2-1; 7 bases align to TRBD1. V trimming: 3 bases; J trimming: 0 bases; junction bases outside the gene matches: 6. In germline, CDR1 is SGDLS, CDR2 YYNGEE. The CDR3 loop spans 16 amino acids. CDR3 amino acids: CASSEGPGGSYNEQFF. Written as DNA, the CDR3 is TGTGCCAGCAGCGAGGGGCCAGGGGGCTCCTACAATGAGCAGTTCTTC.

The V call is TRBV6-5, the J call TRBJ1-5; D is perhaps TRBD1 (5 bases). The germline V gene encodes CDR1 MNHEY and CDR2 SVGAGI. The CDR3 sequence is 13 residues long. Deletions cut 5 bases from V and 5 bases from J, with 10 bases between. As DNA, the CDR3 is TGTGCCAGCAGTGATGGGGGGGATCAGCCCCAGCATTTT. This codes for CASSDGGDQPQHF.

This clone was recorded once. V usage is TRBV7-3 and J usage is TRBJ2-1; TRBD2 aligns across 8 bases. This CDR3 is 13 amino acids long. V lost 4 bases, J lost 9 bases, and 5 bases stayed unmatched. CDR1 is SGHTA and CDR2 is FQGTGA in the germline V gene. The DNA for the CDR3 is TGTGCCAGCAGCTCCACGGGGGGGATTGAGCAGTTCTTC. Its protein is CASSSTGGIEQFF.

The CDR3 region is CASISSLGDTQYF. The CDR3 bases are TGTGCCAGCATTTCTAGCTTAGGAGATACGCAGTATTTT. This chain connects TRBV6-1 to TRBJ2-3, with a tentative D call TRBD2 (5 bases). The CDR3 consists of 13 residues. Germline assignment: CDR1 MNHNS and CDR2 SASEGT. V was shortened by 7 bases and J by 5 bases, with 13 bases between the two germline ends.

The chain employs TRBV20-1 and TRBJ2-5; D call uncertain. V lost 0 bases and J lost 7, with 6 bases in between. The CDR3 runs 11 residues. Germline CDR1 reads DFQATT; CDR2 reads SNEGSKA (reference sequence). CDR3 amino acids: CSARERTTQYF. CDR3 coding DNA: TGCAGTGCTAGAGAGAGAACGACCCAGTACTTC.

The chain couples TRBV4-3 to TRBJ2-5; 7 positions match TRBD1. Germline V gene sequence: CDR1 LGHNA, CDR2 YSLEER. Trimming removed 0 bases from V and 5 bases from J; junction bases left unmatched: 9. The CDR3 contains 16 residues. Here the CDR3 reads CASSQDVSGQRETQYF. The CDR3 bases are TGCGCCAGCAGCCAAGACGTCTCGGGACAGAGGGAGACCCAGTACTTC.

This chain uses TRBV15 with TRBJ1-1; maybe TRBD1 (5 bases). The CDR3 totals 12 residues. The germline V gene has CDR1 LNHNV and CDR2 YYDKDF (reference sequence). V was pared by 5 bases and J by 3 bases, with 7 bases between. CDR3 protein: CATSQGDTEAFF. The CDR3 DNA reads as TGTGCCACCAGCCAGGGTGACACTGAAGCTTTCTTT.

The V gene is TRBV7-3, the J gene TRBJ2-1; D uncertain. The CDR3 extends over 14 amino acids. V was shortened by 4 bases and J by 6 bases, with 13 bases between the two germline ends. Germline CDR1 is SGHTA and CDR2 is FQGTGA. CDR3: CASSSDLVPNEQFF. The DNA for the CDR3 is TGTGCCAGCAGCTCAGATCTAGTCCCCAATGAGCAGTTCTTC.

This chain connects TRBV5-4 to TRBJ1-1; D is ambiguous. Between the trimmed V and J ends, which lost 5 bases and 2 bases, there was a span of 16 bases. Germline V gene data show CDR1 as SGHNT and CDR2 as YYREEE (reference sequence). There are 15 residues in the CDR3. Written as DNA, the CDR3 is TGTGCCAGCAGTCCGCCTTTTGGAGACAACACTGAAGCTTTCTTT. Protein product: CASSPPFGDNTEAFF.